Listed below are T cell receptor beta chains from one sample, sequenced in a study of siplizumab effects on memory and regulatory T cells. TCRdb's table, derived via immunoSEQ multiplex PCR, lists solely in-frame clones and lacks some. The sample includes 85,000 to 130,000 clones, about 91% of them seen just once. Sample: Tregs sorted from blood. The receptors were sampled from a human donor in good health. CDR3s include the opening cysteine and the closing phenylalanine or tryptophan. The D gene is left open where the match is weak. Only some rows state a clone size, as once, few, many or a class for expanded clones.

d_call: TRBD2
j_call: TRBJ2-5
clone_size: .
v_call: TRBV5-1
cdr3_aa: CASSLGGTTTPGLETQYF
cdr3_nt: TGCGCCAGCAGCTTGGGTGGGACTACAACCCCCGGCCTGGAGACCCAGTACTTC

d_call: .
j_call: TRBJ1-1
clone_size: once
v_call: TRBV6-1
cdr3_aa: CASSQQAWNTEAFF
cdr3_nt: TGTGCCAGCAGCCAACAAGCCTGGAACACTGAAGCTTTCTTT

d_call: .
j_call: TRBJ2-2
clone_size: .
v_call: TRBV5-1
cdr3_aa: CASSQSRGTNTGELFF
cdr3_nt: TGCGCCAGCAGCCAAAGTCGGGGGACGAACACCGGGGAGCTGTTTTTT

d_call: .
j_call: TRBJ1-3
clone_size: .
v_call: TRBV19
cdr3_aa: CASSTAGISGNTIYF
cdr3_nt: TGTGCCAGTAGTACCGCAGGGATCTCTGGAAACACCATATATTTT

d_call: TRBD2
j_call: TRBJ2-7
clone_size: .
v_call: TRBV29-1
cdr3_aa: CSVNSGRGAYEQYF
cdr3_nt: TGCAGCGTTAATAGCGGGAGAGGGGCCTACGAGCAGTACTTC

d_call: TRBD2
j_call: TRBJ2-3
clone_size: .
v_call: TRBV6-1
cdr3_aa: CASSLLAGATDTQYF
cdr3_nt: TGTGCCAGCAGTCTACTAGCGGGAGCAACAGATACGCAGTATTTT

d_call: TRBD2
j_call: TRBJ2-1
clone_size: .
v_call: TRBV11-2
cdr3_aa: CASRATGLAGVGTYNEQFF
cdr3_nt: TGTGCCAGCAGGGCCACTGGACTAGCGGGAGTTGGCACCTACAATGAGCAGTTCTTC

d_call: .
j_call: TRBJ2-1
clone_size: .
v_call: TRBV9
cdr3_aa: CASSVVGQYNEQFF
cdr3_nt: TGTGCCAGCAGCGTAGTAGGACAGTACAATGAGCAGTTCTTC

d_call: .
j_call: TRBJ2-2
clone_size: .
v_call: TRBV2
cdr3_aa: CASSGGGYYPGELFF
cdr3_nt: TGTGCCAGCAGTGGCGGCGGATACTATCCCGGGGAGCTGTTTTTT

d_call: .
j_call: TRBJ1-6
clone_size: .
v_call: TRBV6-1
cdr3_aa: CASSDGSLAKGSPLHF
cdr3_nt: TGTGCCAGCAGTGATGGGTCCTTAGCAAAGGGATCACCCCTCCACTTT

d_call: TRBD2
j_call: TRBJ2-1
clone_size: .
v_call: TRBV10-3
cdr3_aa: CAISGLAGSFWQFF
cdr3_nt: TGTGCCATCAGTGGGCTAGCGGGAAGTTTTTGGCAGTTCTTC

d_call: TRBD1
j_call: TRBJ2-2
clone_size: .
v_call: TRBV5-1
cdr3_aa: CASSLIFGTGGWLSTGELFF
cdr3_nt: TGCGCCAGCAGCTTAATTTTCGGGACAGGGGGCTGGCTGTCCACCGGGGAGCTGTTTTTT

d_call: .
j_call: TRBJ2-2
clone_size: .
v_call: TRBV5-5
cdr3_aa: CASSRQAGTGELFF
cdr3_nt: TGTGCCAGCAGCCGACAGGCGGGAACCGGGGAGCTGTTTTTT

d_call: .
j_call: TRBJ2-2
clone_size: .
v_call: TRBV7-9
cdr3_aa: CASSLGPTGELFF
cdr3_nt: TGTGCCAGCAGCTTAGGACCCACCGGGGAGCTGTTTTTT

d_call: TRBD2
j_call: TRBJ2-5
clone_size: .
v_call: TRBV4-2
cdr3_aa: CASSQDSGGIQETQYF
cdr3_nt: TGTGCCAGCAGCCAAGATAGCGGGGGGATCCAAGAGACCCAGTACTTC

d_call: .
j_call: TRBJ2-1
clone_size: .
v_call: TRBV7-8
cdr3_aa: CASSLLGTFYNEQFF
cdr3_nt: TGTGCCAGCAGCTTGCTGGGAACTTTCTACAATGAGCAGTTCTTC

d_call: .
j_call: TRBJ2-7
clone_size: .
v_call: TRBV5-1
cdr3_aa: CASSRLPKSVISQTYEQYF
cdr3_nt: TGCGCCAGCAGCAGACTACCTAAATCAGTCATCTCCCAAACCTACGAGCAGTACTTC

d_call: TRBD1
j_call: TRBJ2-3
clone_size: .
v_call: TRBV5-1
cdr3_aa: CASSKDRGGDTQYF
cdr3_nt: TGCGCCAGCAGCAAGGACAGGGGGGGAGATACGCAGTATTTT

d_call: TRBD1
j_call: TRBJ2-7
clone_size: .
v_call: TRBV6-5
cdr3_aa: CASSGTGGSYEQYF
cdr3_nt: TGTGCCAGCAGCGGGACAGGGGGCTCCTACGAGCAGTACTTC

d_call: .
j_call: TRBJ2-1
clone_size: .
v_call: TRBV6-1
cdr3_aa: CASSVLARGLRTSFDIRQFF
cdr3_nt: TGTGCCAGCAGTGTCCTAGCTCGGGGGCTTAGGACTAGTTTCGACATACGGCAGTTCTTC

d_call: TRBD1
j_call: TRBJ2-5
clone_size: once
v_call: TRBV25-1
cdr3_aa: CASSVGQGMLGTQYF
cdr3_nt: TGTGCCAGCAGTGTGGGACAGGGGATGTTGGGGACCCAGTACTTC

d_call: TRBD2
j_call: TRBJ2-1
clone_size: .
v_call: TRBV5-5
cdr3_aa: CASSLSGTSASHEQFF
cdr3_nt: TGTGCCAGCAGCCTATCCGGGACTAGCGCGTCACATGAGCAGTTCTTC